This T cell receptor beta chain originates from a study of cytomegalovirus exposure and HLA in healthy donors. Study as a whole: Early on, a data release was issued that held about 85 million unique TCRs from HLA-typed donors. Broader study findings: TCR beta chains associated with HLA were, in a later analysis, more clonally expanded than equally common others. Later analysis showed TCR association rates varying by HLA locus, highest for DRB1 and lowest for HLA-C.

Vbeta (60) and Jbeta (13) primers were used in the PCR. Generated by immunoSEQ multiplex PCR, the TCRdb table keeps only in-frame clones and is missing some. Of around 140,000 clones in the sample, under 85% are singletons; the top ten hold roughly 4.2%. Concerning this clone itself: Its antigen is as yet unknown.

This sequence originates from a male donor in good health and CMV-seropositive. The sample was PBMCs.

The CDR3, as DNA: TGTGCCAGCAGACCGACAGAGCGCACTGAAGCTTTCTTT. As protein: CASRPTERTEAFF. V usage is TRBV6-5 and J usage is TRBJ1-1, with a possible D match to TRBD1 (5 bases). The germline V gene has CDR1 MNHEY and CDR2 SVGAGI. The V end lost 6 bases, the J end lost 4 bases, and 12 bases lay between the germline ends. The CDR3 extends over 13 amino acids.